Listed below are T cell receptor beta chains from one sample, sequenced in a study of T cell responses to AZD1222 COVID-19 vaccine. Profiling relied on immunoSEQ multiplex PCR, and the TCRdb table lists in-frame clones only, not all of them. The sample lists around 100,000 clones, roughly nine tenths occurring once. The starting material was peripheral blood, obtained on day 0 of AZD1222 vaccination. The receptors shown here come from an adult in good health. CDR3s include the opening cysteine and the closing phenylalanine or tryptophan. A D gene is named only where the DNA matches it firmly. The size of a clone is reported for some rows only, either as once, few or many, or as a class for expanded clones.

v_gene: TRBV11-3; d_gene: NA; abundance: NA; j_gene: TRBJ2-7; CDR3nt: TGTGCCAGCAGCCGGTGGGACACCCCCTACGAGCAGTACTTC; CDR3aa: CASSRWDTPYEQYF
v_gene: TRBV28; d_gene: TRBD2; abundance: few; j_gene: TRBJ2-2; CDR3nt: TGTGCCAGCAGCCTATGGAAACTAGCGGGAGGGCCCGGGGAGCTGTTTTTT; CDR3aa: CASSLWKLAGGPGELFF
v_gene: TRBV6-4; d_gene: TRBD1; abundance: NA; j_gene: TRBJ1-5; CDR3nt: TGTGCCAGCAGTCCCGACAGGGGGATTCAGCCCCAGCATTTT; CDR3aa: CASSPDRGIQPQHF
v_gene: TRBV7-3; d_gene: NA; abundance: few; j_gene: TRBJ2-2; CDR3nt: TGTGCCAGCAGGGGCACCGGGGAGCTGTTTTTT; CDR3aa: CASRGTGELFF
v_gene: TRBV5-6; d_gene: TRBD1; abundance: NA; j_gene: TRBJ1-2; CDR3nt: TGTGCCAGTAGGACAGGGTTTAACTATGGCTACACCTTC; CDR3aa: CASRTGFNYGYTF
v_gene: TRBV2; d_gene: TRBD1; abundance: NA; j_gene: TRBJ2-3; CDR3nt: TGTGCCAGCAGTCAGACAGGGACGGATACGCAGTATTTT; CDR3aa: CASSQTGTDTQYF
v_gene: TRBV19; d_gene: NA; abundance: once; j_gene: TRBJ1-5; CDR3nt: TGTGCCAGTAGTGGGGGGAAACAGCCCCAGCATTTT; CDR3aa: CASSGGKQPQHF
v_gene: TRBV28; d_gene: NA; abundance: NA; j_gene: TRBJ1-2; CDR3nt: TGTGCCAGCAGCGCCGGGACGGACTATGGCTACACCTTC; CDR3aa: CASSAGTDYGYTF
v_gene: TRBV6-2/TRBV6-3; d_gene: TRBD1; abundance: NA; j_gene: TRBJ1-5; CDR3nt: TGTGCCAGCAGTTACTTAGACAGGGTCACTCAGCCCCAGCATTTT; CDR3aa: CASSYLDRVTQPQHF
v_gene: TRBV7-3; d_gene: TRBD2; abundance: once; j_gene: TRBJ2-3; CDR3nt: TGTGCCAGCAGCTCCTTGACTAGCGGACCACAGTATTTT; CDR3aa: CASSSLTSGPQYF
v_gene: TRBV15; d_gene: NA; abundance: NA; j_gene: TRBJ1-2; CDR3nt: TGTGCCACCAGCTCCCGGCTCGATTGGTCGGGCTACACCTTC; CDR3aa: CATSSRLDWSGYTF
v_gene: TRBV6-5; d_gene: NA; abundance: NA; j_gene: TRBJ2-3; CDR3nt: TGTGCCAGCAGTTACCAGCCTACAGATACGCAGTATTTT; CDR3aa: CASSYQPTDTQYF
v_gene: TRBV27; d_gene: NA; abundance: NA; j_gene: TRBJ2-2; CDR3nt: TGTGCCAGCAGTTTATCGAATCGGATCCTAGGCACCGGGGAGCTGTTTTTT; CDR3aa: CASSLSNRILGTGELFF
v_gene: TRBV25-1; d_gene: NA; abundance: NA; j_gene: TRBJ1-1; CDR3nt: TGTGCCAGCAGTCCCTCGTCTAAGGGGGCTTTCTTT; CDR3aa: CASSPSSKGAFF
v_gene: TRBV28; d_gene: TRBD1; abundance: NA; j_gene: TRBJ1-5; CDR3nt: TGTGCCAGCAGTTTTAGAGGGGGCAGAAGCAATCAGCCCCAGCATTTT; CDR3aa: CASSFRGGRSNQPQHF
v_gene: TRBV6-5; d_gene: NA; abundance: NA; j_gene: TRBJ2-7; CDR3nt: TGTGCCAGCAGATGGGGATCCGAGCAGTACTTC; CDR3aa: CASRWGSEQYF
v_gene: TRBV4-3; d_gene: TRBD1; abundance: NA; j_gene: TRBJ1-4; CDR3nt: TGCGCCAGCAGCAGGCGGGACAGGTTCGAGTTTGGAGGGGAAAAACTGTTTTTT; CDR3aa: CASSRRDRFEFGGEKLFF
v_gene: TRBV10-3; d_gene: NA; abundance: NA; j_gene: TRBJ1-3; CDR3nt: TGTGCCATCAGTCCAGGGACGGACACCATATATTTT; CDR3aa: CAISPGTDTIYF
v_gene: TRBV19; d_gene: NA; abundance: NA; j_gene: TRBJ2-7; CDR3nt: TGTGCCAGTAGTATAGATACCGGGTACAGCTCCTACGAGCAGTACTTC; CDR3aa: CASSIDTGYSSYEQYF
v_gene: TRBV28; d_gene: NA; abundance: NA; j_gene: TRBJ1-1; CDR3nt: TGTGCCAGCTACCTGAACACTGAAGCTTTCTTT; CDR3aa: CASYLNTEAFF
v_gene: TRBV30; d_gene: NA; abundance: NA; j_gene: TRBJ1-4; CDR3nt: TGTGCCTGGAGTGCAAAACGGCCCACTAATGAAAAACTGTTTTTT; CDR3aa: CAWSAKRPTNEKLFF
v_gene: TRBV7-6; d_gene: TRBD1; abundance: once; j_gene: TRBJ2-1; CDR3nt: TGTGCCAGCAGCTTAAATCCAACGACAGGGAGCTCCTACAATGAGCAGTTCTTC; CDR3aa: CASSLNPTTGSSYNEQFF
v_gene: TRBV29-1; d_gene: NA; abundance: NA; j_gene: TRBJ2-5; CDR3nt: TGCAGCACCCAAGGCTCTTCCCAAGAGACCCAGTACTTC; CDR3aa: CSTQGSSQETQYF
v_gene: TRBV14; d_gene: NA; abundance: NA; j_gene: TRBJ2-4; CDR3nt: TGTGCCAGCAGCCAAGGATATGAGCGGCCAGCCAAAAACATTCAGTACTTC; CDR3aa: CASSQGYERPAKNIQYF
v_gene: TRBV4-3; d_gene: TRBD2; abundance: NA; j_gene: TRBJ2-7; CDR3nt: TGCGCCAGCAGCCAAGATCGGGCGGGAGGGTTGAAGCAGTACTTC; CDR3aa: CASSQDRAGGLKQYF
v_gene: TRBV18; d_gene: NA; abundance: NA; j_gene: TRBJ2-3; CDR3nt: TGTGCCAGCTCACCACTCCAGGGGATTAGCACAGATACGCAGTATTTT; CDR3aa: CASSPLQGISTDTQYF
v_gene: TRBV13; d_gene: TRBD2; abundance: NA; j_gene: TRBJ2-1; CDR3nt: TGTGCCAGCAGCTCCACCGGGACTAGCCGATACAATGAGCAGTTCTTC; CDR3aa: CASSSTGTSRYNEQFF
v_gene: TRBV4-3; d_gene: NA; abundance: NA; j_gene: TRBJ2-7; CDR3nt: TGCGCCAGCAGCCGAGACACAGGGTCCCGCTACGAGCAGTACTTC; CDR3aa: CASSRDTGSRYEQYF
v_gene: TRBV27; d_gene: NA; abundance: NA; j_gene: TRBJ2-5; CDR3nt: TGTGCCAGCAGGCAGACAGGACAGGAGACCCAGTACTTC; CDR3aa: CASRQTGQETQYF
v_gene: TRBV7-2; d_gene: NA; abundance: NA; j_gene: TRBJ1-1; CDR3nt: TGTGCCAGCAGCTCTCAGGAGAACACTGAAGCTTTCTTT; CDR3aa: CASSSQENTEAFF
v_gene: TRBV6-2/TRBV6-3; d_gene: NA; abundance: NA; j_gene: TRBJ1-1; CDR3nt: TGTGCCAGCAGTTACCTCGGCAGGTTGAACACTGAAGCTTTCTTT; CDR3aa: CASSYLGRLNTEAFF
v_gene: TRBV6-1; d_gene: NA; abundance: NA; j_gene: TRBJ1-3; CDR3nt: TGTGCCAGCAGTGAATGGCAGAGCTCTGGAAACACCATATATTTT; CDR3aa: CASSEWQSSGNTIYF
v_gene: TRBV4-3; d_gene: NA; abundance: NA; j_gene: TRBJ2-1; CDR3nt: TGCGCCAGCAGCCTATCCCCCTCGGAGGATGAGCAGTTCTTC; CDR3aa: CASSLSPSEDEQFF
v_gene: TRBV6-2/TRBV6-3; d_gene: NA; abundance: few; j_gene: TRBJ1-4; CDR3nt: TGTGCCAGCAGTCCCAGGGAACCAACTAATGAAAAACTGTTTTTT; CDR3aa: CASSPREPTNEKLFF
v_gene: TRBV29-1; d_gene: TRBD2; abundance: NA; j_gene: TRBJ2-5; CDR3nt: TGCAGCGTTGAAGCGGGGGGAACAGGACTAGCGGGAGGCCAAGAGACCCAGTACTTC; CDR3aa: CSVEAGGTGLAGGQETQYF
v_gene: TRBV6-2/TRBV6-3; d_gene: NA; abundance: NA; j_gene: TRBJ2-1; CDR3nt: TGTGCCAGCAGTTCCCCCGAGGTCCGGACTACTGCCGACAATGAGCAGTTCTTC; CDR3aa: CASSSPEVRTTADNEQFF
v_gene: TRBV6-2/TRBV6-3; d_gene: NA; abundance: once; j_gene: TRBJ2-4; CDR3nt: TGTGCCAGCAGTTACGGAGGGATGGGCATTCAGTACTTC; CDR3aa: CASSYGGMGIQYF
v_gene: TRBV7-2; d_gene: NA; abundance: NA; j_gene: TRBJ2-3; CDR3nt: TGTGCCAGCAGCTCGCCCTTGGGGCTAGTACGAGGAGATACGCAGTATTTT; CDR3aa: CASSSPLGLVRGDTQYF
v_gene: TRBV11-2; d_gene: NA; abundance: NA; j_gene: TRBJ2-7; CDR3nt: TGTGCCAGCAGCTTATCACTCTACGAGCAGTACTTC; CDR3aa: CASSLSLYEQYF
v_gene: TRBV18; d_gene: TRBD1; abundance: NA; j_gene: TRBJ1-2; CDR3nt: TGTGCCAGCTCACTTAACCTACAGGGGGCCGAGGGATATGGCTACACCTTC; CDR3aa: CASSLNLQGAEGYGYTF
v_gene: TRBV9; d_gene: NA; abundance: NA; j_gene: TRBJ1-1; CDR3nt: TGTGCCAGCAGCGGGACAGACCCTTTGCGGACTGAAGCTTTCTTT; CDR3aa: CASSGTDPLRTEAFF
v_gene: TRBV27; d_gene: TRBD2; abundance: NA; j_gene: TRBJ2-5; CDR3nt: TGTGCCAGCCGGGGGGTGGGAGAGACCCAGTACTTC; CDR3aa: CASRGVGETQYF